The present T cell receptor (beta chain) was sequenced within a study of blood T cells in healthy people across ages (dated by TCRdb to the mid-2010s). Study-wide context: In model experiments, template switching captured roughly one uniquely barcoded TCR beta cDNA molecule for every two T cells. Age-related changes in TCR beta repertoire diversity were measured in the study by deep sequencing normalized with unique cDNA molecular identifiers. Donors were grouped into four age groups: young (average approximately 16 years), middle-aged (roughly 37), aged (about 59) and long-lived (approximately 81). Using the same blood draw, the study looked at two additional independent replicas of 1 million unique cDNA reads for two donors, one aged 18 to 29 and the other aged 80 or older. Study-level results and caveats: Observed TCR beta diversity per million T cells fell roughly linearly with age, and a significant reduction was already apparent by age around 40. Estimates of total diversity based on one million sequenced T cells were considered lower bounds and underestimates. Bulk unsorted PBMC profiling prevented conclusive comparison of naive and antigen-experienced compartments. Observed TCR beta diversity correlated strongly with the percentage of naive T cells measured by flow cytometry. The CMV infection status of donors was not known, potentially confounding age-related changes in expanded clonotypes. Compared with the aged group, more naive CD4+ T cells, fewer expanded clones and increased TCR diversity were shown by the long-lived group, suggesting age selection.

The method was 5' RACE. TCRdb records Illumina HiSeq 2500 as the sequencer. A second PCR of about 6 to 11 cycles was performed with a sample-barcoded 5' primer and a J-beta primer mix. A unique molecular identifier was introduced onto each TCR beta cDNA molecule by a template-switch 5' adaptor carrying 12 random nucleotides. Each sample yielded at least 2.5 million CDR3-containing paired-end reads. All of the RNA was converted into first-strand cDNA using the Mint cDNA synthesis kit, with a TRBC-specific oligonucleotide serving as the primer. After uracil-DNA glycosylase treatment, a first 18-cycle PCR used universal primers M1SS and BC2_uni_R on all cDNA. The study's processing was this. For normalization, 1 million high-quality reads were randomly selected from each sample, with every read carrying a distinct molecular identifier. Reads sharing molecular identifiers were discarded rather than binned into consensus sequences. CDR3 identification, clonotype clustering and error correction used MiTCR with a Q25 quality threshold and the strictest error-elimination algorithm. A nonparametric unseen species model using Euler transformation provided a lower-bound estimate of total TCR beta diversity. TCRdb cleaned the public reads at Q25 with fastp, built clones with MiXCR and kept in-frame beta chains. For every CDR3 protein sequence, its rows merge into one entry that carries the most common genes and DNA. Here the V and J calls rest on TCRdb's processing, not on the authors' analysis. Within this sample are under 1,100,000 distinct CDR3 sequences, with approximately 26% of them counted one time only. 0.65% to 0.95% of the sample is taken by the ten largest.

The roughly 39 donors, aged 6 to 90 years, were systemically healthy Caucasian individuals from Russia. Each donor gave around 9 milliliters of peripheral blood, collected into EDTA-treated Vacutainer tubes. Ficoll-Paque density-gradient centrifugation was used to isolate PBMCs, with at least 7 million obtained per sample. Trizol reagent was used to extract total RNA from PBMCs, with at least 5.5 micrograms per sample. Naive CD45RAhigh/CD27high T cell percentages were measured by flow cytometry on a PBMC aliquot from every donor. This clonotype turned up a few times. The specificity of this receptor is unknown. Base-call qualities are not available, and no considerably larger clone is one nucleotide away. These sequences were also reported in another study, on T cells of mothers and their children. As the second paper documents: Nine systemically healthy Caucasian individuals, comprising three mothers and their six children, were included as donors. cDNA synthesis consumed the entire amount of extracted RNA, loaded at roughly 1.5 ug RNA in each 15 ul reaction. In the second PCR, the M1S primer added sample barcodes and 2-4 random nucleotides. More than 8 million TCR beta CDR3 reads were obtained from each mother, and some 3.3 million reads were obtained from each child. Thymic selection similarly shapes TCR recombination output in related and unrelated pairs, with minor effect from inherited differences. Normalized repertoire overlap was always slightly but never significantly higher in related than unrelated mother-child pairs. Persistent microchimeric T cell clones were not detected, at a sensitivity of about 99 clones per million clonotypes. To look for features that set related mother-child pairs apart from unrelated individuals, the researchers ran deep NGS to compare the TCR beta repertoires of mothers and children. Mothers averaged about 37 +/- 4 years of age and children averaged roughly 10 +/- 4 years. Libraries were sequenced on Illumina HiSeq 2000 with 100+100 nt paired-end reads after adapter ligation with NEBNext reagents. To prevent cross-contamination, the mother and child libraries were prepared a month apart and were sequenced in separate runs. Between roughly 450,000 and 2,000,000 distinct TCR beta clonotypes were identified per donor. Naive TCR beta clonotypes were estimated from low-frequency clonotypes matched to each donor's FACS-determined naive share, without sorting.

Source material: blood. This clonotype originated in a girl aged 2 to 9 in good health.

CDR3 protein: CASSLMTYTGETQYF. Read as DNA, the sequence is TGTGCCAGCAGCCTTATGACCTATACAGGGGAGACCCAGTACTTC. The chain couples TRBV4-2 to TRBJ2-5; a weak D assignment points to TRBD1 (6 bases agree). The junction carries 17 bases between V and J, which are trimmed by 4 bases and 5 bases respectively. From cysteine to phenylalanine, the CDR3 is 15 amino acids long. The DNA shown is the 45-base CDR3, in frame from base 1. CDR1 LGHNA and CDR2 YNFKEQ are derived from the germline V gene.